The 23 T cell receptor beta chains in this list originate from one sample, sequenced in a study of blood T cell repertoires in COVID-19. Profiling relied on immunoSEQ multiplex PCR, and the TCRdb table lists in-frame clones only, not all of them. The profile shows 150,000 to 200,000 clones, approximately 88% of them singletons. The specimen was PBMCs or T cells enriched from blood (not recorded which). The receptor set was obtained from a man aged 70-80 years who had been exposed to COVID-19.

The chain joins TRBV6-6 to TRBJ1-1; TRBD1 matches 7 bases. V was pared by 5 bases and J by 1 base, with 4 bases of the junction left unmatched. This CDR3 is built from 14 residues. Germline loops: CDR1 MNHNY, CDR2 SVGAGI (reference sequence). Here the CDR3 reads CASSRQGWNTEAFF. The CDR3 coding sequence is TGTGCCAGCAGTCGACAGGGCTGGAACACTGAAGCTTTCTTT.

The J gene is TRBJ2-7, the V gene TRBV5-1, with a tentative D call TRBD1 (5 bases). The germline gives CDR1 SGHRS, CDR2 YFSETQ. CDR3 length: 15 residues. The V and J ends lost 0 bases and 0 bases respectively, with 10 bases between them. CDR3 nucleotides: TGCGCCAGCAGCTTGGGACAGCCGCCCTCCTACGAGCAGTACTTC. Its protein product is CASSLGQPPSYEQYF.

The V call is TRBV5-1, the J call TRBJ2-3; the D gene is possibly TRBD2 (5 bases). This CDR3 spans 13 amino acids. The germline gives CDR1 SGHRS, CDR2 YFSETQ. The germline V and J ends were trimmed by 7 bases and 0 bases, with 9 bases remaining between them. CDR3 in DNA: TGCGCCAGCCGCGAGCGGAGCACAGATACGCAGTATTTT. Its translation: CASRERSTDTQYF.

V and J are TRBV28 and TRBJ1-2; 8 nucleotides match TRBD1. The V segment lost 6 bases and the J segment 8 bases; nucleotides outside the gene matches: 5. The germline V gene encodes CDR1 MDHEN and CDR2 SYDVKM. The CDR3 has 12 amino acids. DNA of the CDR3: TGTGCCAGCAGCCTGACAGGGGTAGGCTACACCTTC. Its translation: CASSLTGVGYTF.

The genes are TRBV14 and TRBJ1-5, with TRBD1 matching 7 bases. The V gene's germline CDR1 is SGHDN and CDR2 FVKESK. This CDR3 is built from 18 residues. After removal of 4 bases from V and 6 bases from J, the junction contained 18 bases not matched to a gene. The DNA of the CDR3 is TGTGCCAGCAGCCCCGTGAAAAATTCCAGGGGGTCAGGTCAGCCCCAGCATTTT. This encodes CASSPVKNSRGSGQPQHF.

This CDR3 reads CASSYSLTGTGNEQYF. The CDR3 DNA reads TGTGCCAGCAGTTACTCGTTGACCGGGACAGGGAACGAGCAGTACTTC. J is TRBJ2-7 and V is TRBV6-5, with 9 positions matching TRBD1. The CDR3 is 16 amino acids. CDR1 and CDR2 from the germline V gene are MNHEY and SVGAGI. Unmatched junction bases numbered 8, after V lost 0 bases and J lost 5 bases.

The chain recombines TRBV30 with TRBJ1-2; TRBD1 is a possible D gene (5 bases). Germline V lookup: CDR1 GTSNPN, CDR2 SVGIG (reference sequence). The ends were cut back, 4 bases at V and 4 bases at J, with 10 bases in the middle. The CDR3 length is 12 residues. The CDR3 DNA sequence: TGTGCCTGGACTCCGGGGGGCTATGGCTACACCTTC. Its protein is CAWTPGGYGYTF.

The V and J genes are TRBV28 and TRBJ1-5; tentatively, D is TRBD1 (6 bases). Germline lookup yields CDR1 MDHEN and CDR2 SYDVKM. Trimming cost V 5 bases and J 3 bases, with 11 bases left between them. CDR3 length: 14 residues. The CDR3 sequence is CASSADRINQPQHF. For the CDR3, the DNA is TGTGCCAGCAGTGCTGACAGGATCAATCAGCCCCAGCATTTT.

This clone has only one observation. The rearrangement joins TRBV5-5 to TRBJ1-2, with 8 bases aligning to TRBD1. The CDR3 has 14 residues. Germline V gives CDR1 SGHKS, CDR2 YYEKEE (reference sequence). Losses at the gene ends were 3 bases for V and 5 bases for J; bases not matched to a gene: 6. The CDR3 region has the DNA TGTGCCAGCAGCTCCGCAGGGGGCGCATATGGCTACACCTTC. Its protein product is CASSSAGGAYGYTF.

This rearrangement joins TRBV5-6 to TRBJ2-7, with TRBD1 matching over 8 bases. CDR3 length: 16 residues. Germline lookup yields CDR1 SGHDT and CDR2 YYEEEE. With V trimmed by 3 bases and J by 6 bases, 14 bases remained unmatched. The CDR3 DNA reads TGTGCCAGCAGCTCGAGGGCGGACAGGGTGAGTTCCGAGCAGTACTTC. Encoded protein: CASSSRADRVSSEQYF.

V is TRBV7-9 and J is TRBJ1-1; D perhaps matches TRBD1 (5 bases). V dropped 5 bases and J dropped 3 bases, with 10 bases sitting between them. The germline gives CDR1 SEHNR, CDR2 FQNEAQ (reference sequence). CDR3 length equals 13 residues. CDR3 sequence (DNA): TGTGCCAGCAGCAGAGACAGTTACACTGAAGCTTTCTTT. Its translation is CASSRDSYTEAFF.

The CDR3 DNA is TGTGCCAGCAGCCCAAGCAGGAGGTCAAACTATGGCTACACCTTC. It is translated as CASSPSRRSNYGYTF. The chain recombines TRBV11-2 with TRBJ1-2; no reliable D call. Per germline, CDR1 SGHAT and CDR2 FQNNGV. V gave up 5 bases and J gave up 2 bases, with 15 bases separating them. The length of the CDR3 is 15 residues.

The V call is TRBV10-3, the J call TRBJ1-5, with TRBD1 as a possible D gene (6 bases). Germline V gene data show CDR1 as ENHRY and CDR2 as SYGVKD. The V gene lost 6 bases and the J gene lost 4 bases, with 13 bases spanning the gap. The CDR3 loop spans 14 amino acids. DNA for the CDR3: TGTGCCATCAGGCGGGAGGGGGATAATCAGCCCCAGCATTTT. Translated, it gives CAIRREGDNQPQHF.

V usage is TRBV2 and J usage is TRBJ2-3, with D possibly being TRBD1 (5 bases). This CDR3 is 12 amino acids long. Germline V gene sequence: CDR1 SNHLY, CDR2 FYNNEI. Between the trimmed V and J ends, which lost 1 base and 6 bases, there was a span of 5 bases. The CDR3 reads CASSEEGDTQYF. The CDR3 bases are TGTGCCAGCAGTGAAGAGGGGGATACGCAGTATTTT.

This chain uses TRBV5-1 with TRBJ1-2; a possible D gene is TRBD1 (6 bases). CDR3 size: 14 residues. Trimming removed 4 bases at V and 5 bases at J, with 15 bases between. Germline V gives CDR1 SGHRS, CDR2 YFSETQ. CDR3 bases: TGCGCCAGCAGCCCCGAAGGGGGGGGGTATGGCTACACCTTC. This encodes CASSPEGGGYGYTF.

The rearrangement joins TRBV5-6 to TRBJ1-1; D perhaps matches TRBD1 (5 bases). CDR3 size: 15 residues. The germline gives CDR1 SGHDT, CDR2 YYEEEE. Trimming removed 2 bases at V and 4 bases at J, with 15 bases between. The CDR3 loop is CASSFVAYRGTEAFF. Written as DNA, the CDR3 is TGTGCCAGCAGCTTTGTGGCATATAGGGGCACTGAAGCTTTCTTT.

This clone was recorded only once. The CDR3 DNA sequence: TGTGCCAGCAGTTATGGAGAGACGATGAACACTGAAGCTTTCTTT. This translates into CASSYGETMNTEAFF. The rearrangement uses TRBV6-5 and TRBJ1-1; D gene ambiguous. Per germline, CDR1 MNHEY and CDR2 SVGAGI. Trimming cost V 3 bases and J 0 bases, with 11 bases left between them. The CDR3 spans 15 residues.

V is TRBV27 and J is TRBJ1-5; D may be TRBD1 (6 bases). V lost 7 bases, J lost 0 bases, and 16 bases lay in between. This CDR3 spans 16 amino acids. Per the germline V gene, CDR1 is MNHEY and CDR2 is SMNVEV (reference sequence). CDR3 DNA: TGTGCCAGCACCTCTTTACAGGGTGGTAGCAATCAGCCCCAGCATTTT. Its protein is CASTSLQGGSNQPQHF.

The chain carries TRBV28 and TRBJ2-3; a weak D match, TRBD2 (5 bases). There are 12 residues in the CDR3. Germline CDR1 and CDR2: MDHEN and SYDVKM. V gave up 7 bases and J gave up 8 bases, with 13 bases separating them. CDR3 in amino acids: CASNPGGSTQYF. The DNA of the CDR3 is TGTGCCAGCAATCCTGGCGGGTCTACGCAGTATTTT.

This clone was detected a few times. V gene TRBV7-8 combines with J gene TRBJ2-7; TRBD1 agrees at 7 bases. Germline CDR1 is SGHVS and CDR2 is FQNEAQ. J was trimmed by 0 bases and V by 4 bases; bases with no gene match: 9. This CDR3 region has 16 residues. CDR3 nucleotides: TGTGCCAGCAGCTCAGGGGGAGTTTTGGACTCCTACGAGCAGTACTTC. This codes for CASSSGGVLDSYEQYF. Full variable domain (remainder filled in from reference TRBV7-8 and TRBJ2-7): GAGVSQSPRYKVAKRGQDVALRCDPISGHVSLFWYQQALGQGPEFLTYFQNEAQLDKSGLPSDRFFAERPEGSVSTLKIQRTQQEDSAVYLCASSSGGVLDSYEQYFGPGTRLTVT.

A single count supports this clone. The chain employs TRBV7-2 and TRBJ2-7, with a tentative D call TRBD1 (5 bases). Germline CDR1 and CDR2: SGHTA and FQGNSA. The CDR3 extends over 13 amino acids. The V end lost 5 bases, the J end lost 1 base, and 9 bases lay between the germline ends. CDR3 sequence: CASSPTESYEQYF. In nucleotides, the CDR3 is TGTGCCAGCAGCCCGACAGAGTCCTACGAGCAGTACTTC.

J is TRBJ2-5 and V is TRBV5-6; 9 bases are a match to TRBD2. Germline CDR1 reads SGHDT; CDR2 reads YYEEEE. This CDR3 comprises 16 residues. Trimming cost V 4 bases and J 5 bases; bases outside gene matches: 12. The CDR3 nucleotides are TGTGCCAGCAGCCAGAACGGCGGGAGGGGCTGGGAGACCCAGTACTTC. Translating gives CASSQNGGRGWETQYF.

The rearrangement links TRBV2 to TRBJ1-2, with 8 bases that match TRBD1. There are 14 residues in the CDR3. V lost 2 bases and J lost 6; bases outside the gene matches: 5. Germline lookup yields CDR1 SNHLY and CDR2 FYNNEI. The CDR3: CASSEQTGGNGYTF. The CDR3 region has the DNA TGTGCCAGCAGTGAACAAACAGGGGGGAATGGCTACACCTTC.